One sample yielded the 32 T cell receptor beta chains listed below, sequenced in a study of radiation and T cells in renal cell carcinoma. As for time point: blood 4 weeks post-SBRT, at nephrectomy. Treatment in this sample: 15 Gy SBRT to primary tumor, nephrectomy 4 weeks later. The table came from immunoSEQ multiplex PCR; TCRdb's copy has only in-frame clones and leaves some out. Of approximately 29,000 clones listed, roughly 80% are singletons. Specimen: blood, collected from a patient whose treatment included radiotherapy and nephrectomy. The receptors were sampled from a man between 60 and 75 years old with renal cell carcinoma.

This clone was observed a few times. The chain is built from TRBV9 and TRBJ2-5; tentative D call: TRBD2 (6 bases). Looked up from germline, CDR1 is SGDLS and CDR2 is YYNGEE. This CDR3 spans 15 amino acids. V gave up 3 bases and J gave up 2 bases, with 14 bases separating them. The CDR3 region has the DNA TGTGCCAGCAGCGCCGGGGGAATTTTACAAGAGACCCAGTACTTC. Residues: CASSAGGILQETQYF.

The chain couples TRBV21-1 to TRBJ2-3. TRBV21-1 is shown as a pseudogene. CDR3 length: 13 amino acids. CDR3 nucleotides: TGTGCCAGCAGCAAAGGGAACCGGGACACGCAGTATTTT. Protein: CASSKGNRDTQYF.

This clone occurred once. V gene TRBV30 combines with J gene TRBJ2-2; D is unresolved. V was trimmed by 2 bases and J by 6 bases, leaving 16 bases between them. Germline V gives CDR1 GTSNPN, CDR2 SVGIG (reference sequence). CDR3 length: 15 amino acids. The CDR3 protein is CAWSLSTVVPGELFF. The CDR3 DNA reads TGTGCCTGGAGTCTGAGTACAGTGGTGCCCGGGGAGCTGTTTTTT.

V and J are TRBV15 and TRBJ2-7; TRBD2 matches 11 bases. V shed 2 bases, J shed 4 bases, and the junction held 13 bases outside the gene matches. This CDR3 contains 18 residues. CDR1 is LNHNV, CDR2 YYDKDF, per germline (reference sequence). CDR3 DNA sequence: TGTGCCACCAGCAGACCCCGGGTACTAGCGGGAGTTGGGTACGAGCAGTACTTC. The encoded protein is CATSRPRVLAGVGYEQYF.

In its sample, this clone was seen a few times. This sequence joins TRBV29-1 and TRBJ1-1; D is unclear. V shed 7 bases and J shed 4 bases, with 16 bases lying between them. Germline CDR1 reads SQVTM; CDR2 reads ANQGSEA. The CDR3 loop spans 13 amino acids. CDR3 DNA: TGCAGCGCGGAGATTCGGGTTGGCACTGAAGCTTTCTTT. As protein: CSAEIRVGTEAFF.

The gene calls are TRBV5-4 and TRBJ2-1; the D gene is possibly TRBD2 (7 bases). V lost 0 bases, J lost 13 bases, and 11 bases lay in between. This CDR3 is built from 12 residues. Germline loops: CDR1 SGHNT, CDR2 YYREEE (reference sequence). CDR3 sequence: CASSLDGGAQFF. CDR3 in DNA: TGTGCCAGCAGCTTGGATGGGGGGGCCCAGTTCTTC. Based on the CDR3 plus reference TRBV5-4 and TRBJ2-1, the full variable domain is ETGVTQSPTHLIKTRGQQVTLRCSSQSGHNTVSWYQQALGQGPQFIFQYYREEENGRGNFPPRFSGLQFPNYSSELNVNALELDDSALYLCASSLDGGAQFFGPGTRLTVL.

The gene calls are TRBV6-5 and TRBJ1-2; 11 bases are a match to TRBD1. CDR1 and CDR2 (germline): MNHEY, SVGAGI. The CDR3 is 14 amino acids. V was clipped by 0 bases and J by 8 bases; unmatched bases: 2. The chain's CDR3 is CASSYSGTGGGYTF. The CDR3 coding sequence is TGTGCCAGCAGTTACTCGGGGACAGGGGGAGGCTACACCTTC.

The chain joins TRBV4-1 to TRBJ1-3, with D maybe TRBD1 (6 bases). Germline V lookup: CDR1 MGHRA, CDR2 YSYEKL. The length of the CDR3 is 15 residues. V dropped 5 bases and J dropped 2 bases, with 13 bases sitting between them. The CDR3 loop is CASSESGTPGNTIYF. Written as DNA, the CDR3 is TGCGCCAGCAGCGAGTCCGGGACACCTGGAAACACCATATATTTT.

J is TRBJ1-1 and V is TRBV7-9; D not certain. The CDR3 runs 14 residues. Germline V CDR1 and CDR2: SEHNR, FQNEAQ (reference sequence). V shed 0 bases and J shed 3 bases, with 8 bases lying between them. This CDR3 reads CASSLAGFDTEAFF. The CDR3 bases are TGTGCCAGCAGCTTAGCTGGGTTTGACACTGAAGCTTTCTTT.

V and J are TRBV6-6 and TRBJ1-1; D possibly corresponds to TRBD1 (6 bases). Between the trimmed V and J ends, which lost 6 bases and 4 bases, there was a span of 15 bases. The CDR3 is made up of 14 amino acids. Per germline, CDR1 MNHNY and CDR2 SVGAGI (reference sequence). CDR3 in DNA: TGTGCCAGCAGCCGGGGCAGGGGTGGCACTGAAGCTTTCTTT. Its protein product is CASSRGRGGTEAFF.

The rearrangement links TRBV7-9 to TRBJ2-2; 7 bases align to TRBD2. CDR1 is SEHNR and CDR2 is FQNEAQ in the germline V gene (reference sequence). The J segment lost 0 bases and the V segment lost 3 bases, leaving 1 base of the junction unmatched. This CDR3 spans 15 amino acids. This CDR3 is CASSFSGTNTGELFF. CDR3 nucleotides: TGTGCCAGCAGCTTCAGCGGGACGAACACCGGGGAGCTGTTTTTT.

The chain joins TRBV7-9 to TRBJ1-2; 11 bases line up with TRBD1. Germline-derived CDR1 and CDR2 are SEHNR and FQNEAQ (reference sequence). The V and J ends lost 11 bases and 5 bases, in that order; junction bases with no gene match: 4. The CDR3 sequence is 12 residues long. This CDR3 is CALGQGAYGYTF. The CDR3 nucleotides read TGTGCCCTTGGACAGGGGGCGTATGGCTACACCTTC.

In this sample, this clone turned up once. The chain carries TRBV29-1 and TRBJ2-3; 9 bases match TRBD2. The V gene end was trimmed by 4 bases and the J gene end by 3 bases; junction bases not matched to a gene: 5. This CDR3 contains 14 residues. CDR1 is SQVTM, CDR2 ANQGSEA, per germline. The CDR3 DNA follows: TGCAGCGTTGTTCAGCGGGGGGTGACAGATACGCAGTATTTT. As protein: CSVVQRGVTDTQYF.

This sequence joins TRBV2 and TRBJ2-3, with D tentatively TRBD1 (7 bases). V was clipped by 11 bases and J by 5 bases, with 23 bases between them. The CDR3 runs 15 residues. Germline lookup yields CDR1 SNHLY and CDR2 FYNNEI. For the CDR3, the DNA is TGTGCCGGCCGCGTCGGAGGGGGCGCGGGAGATACGCAGTATTTT. Translation gives CAGRVGGGAGDTQYF.

The genes are TRBV5-1 and TRBJ2-1; 10 bases are a match to TRBD1. This CDR3 region has 15 residues. Germline loops: CDR1 SGHRS, CDR2 YFSETQ. Trimming at V came to 5 bases and at J to 0 bases, leaving 2 bases not matched to a gene. CDR3 loop: CASRRTGGSYNEQFF. In nucleotides, the CDR3 is TGCGCCAGCAGGCGGACAGGGGGCTCCTACAATGAGCAGTTCTTC.

The gene calls are TRBV29-1 and TRBJ2-7; 10 nucleotides line up with TRBD2. J gave up 4 bases and V 5 bases, and 11 bases lay outside the gene matches. Germline CDR1 and CDR2: SQVTM and ANQGSEA. The CDR3 loop spans 15 amino acids. This CDR3 is CSVRSPAGGLYEQYF. The CDR3 coding sequence is TGCAGCGTTCGATCCCCAGCGGGAGGGCTATACGAGCAGTACTTC.

The gene calls are TRBV5-1 and TRBJ1-4, with TRBD1 matching over 7 bases. V was pared by 4 bases and J by 5 bases, with 8 bases of the junction left unmatched. CDR1 is SGHRS and CDR2 is YFSETQ in the germline V gene. This CDR3 is 15 amino acids long. CDR3 coding DNA: TGCGCCAGCAGCGCACATCAGGGGGGGAATGAAAAACTGTTTTTT. This sequence encodes CASSAHQGGNEKLFF. Filled out from reference TRBV5-1 and TRBJ1-4, the complete variable domain reads KAGVTQTPRYLIKTRGQQVTLSCSPISGHRSVSWYQQTPGQGLQFLFEYFSETQRNKGNFPGRFSGRQFSNSRSEMNVSTLELGDSALYLCASSAHQGGNEKLFFGSGTQLSVL.

The chain carries TRBV19 and TRBJ1-3; 7 nucleotides line up with TRBD1. Germline loops: CDR1 LNHDA, CDR2 SQIVND (reference sequence). V was clipped by 10 bases and J by 2 bases; unmatched bases: 8. The CDR3 length is 14 residues. The CDR3 DNA sequence: TGTGCCACCTACAGGGGAGGTACTGGAAACACCATATATTTT. Translating gives CATYRGGTGNTIYF.

The gene calls are TRBV10-3 and TRBJ2-1; TRBD2 agrees at 12 bases. The germline gives CDR1 ENHRY, CDR2 SYGVKD. Trimming removed 7 bases from V and 5 bases from J; junction bases left unmatched: 6. This CDR3 has 15 amino acids. DNA for the CDR3: TGTGCCATCAAAGGGACTAGCGGGCAGAACAATGAGCAGTTCTTC. This encodes CAIKGTSGQNNEQFF.

The chain carries TRBV7-6 and TRBJ2-6, with D uncertain. V was trimmed by 0 bases and J by 4 bases, leaving 10 bases between them. The germline V gene encodes CDR1 SGHVS and CDR2 FNYEAQ. CDR3 size: 16 residues. The CDR3 DNA follows: TGTGCCAGCAGCTTAGCGGTCTATTCCGGGGCCAACGTCCTGACTTTC. Residues: CASSLAVYSGANVLTF.

V and J are TRBV30 and TRBJ2-1, with D unresolved. This CDR3 has 14 residues. Germline CDR1 GTSNPN, CDR2 SVGIG (reference sequence). V shed 0 bases and J shed 9 bases, with 15 bases lying between them. The CDR3 nucleotides read TGTGCCTGGAGTGTACCGGCAGGTTGGGGTGAGCAGTTCTTC. Translating gives CAWSVPAGWGEQFF.

The CDR3 spells CAWSAQGRFYGYTF. DNA of the CDR3: TGTGCCTGGAGTGCACAGGGCCGGTTCTATGGCTACACCTTC. J is TRBJ1-2 and V is TRBV30, with a possible D match to TRBD1 (6 bases). Germline-derived CDR1 and CDR2 are GTSNPN and SVGIG (reference sequence). V shed 1 base and J shed 4 bases, with 13 bases lying between them. This CDR3 comprises 14 residues. The full variable domain, with the rest looked up from reference TRBV30 and TRBJ1-2, is SQTIHQWPATLVQPVGSPLSLECTVEGTSNPNLYWYRQAAGRGLQLLFYSVGIGQISSEVPQNLSASRPQDRQFILSSKKLLLSDSGFYLCAWSAQGRFYGYTFGSGTRLTVV.

This chain connects TRBV29-1 to TRBJ2-7; no firm D call. CDR3 length: 11 residues. The germline gives CDR1 SQVTM, CDR2 ANQGSEA. V was trimmed by 0 bases and J by 5 bases, leaving 5 bases between them. The CDR3 loop is CSVEERNEQYF. In nucleotides, the CDR3 is TGCAGCGTTGAAGAACGCAACGAGCAGTACTTC.

This clone was seen a few times. The CDR3 nucleotides are TGTGCCAGCAGCGTAGGTGACAGGAACTACGAGCAGTACTTC. It specifies CASSVGDRNYEQYF. The V call is TRBV9, the J call TRBJ2-7, with D possibly TRBD1 on 6 matching bases. The CDR3 runs to 14 residues. Deletions cut 0 bases from V and 3 bases from J, with 10 bases between. Germline V gene lookup returns CDR1 SGDLS and CDR2 YYNGEE. Full variable domain (rest looked up from reference TRBV9 and TRBJ2-7): DSGVTQTPKHLITATGQRVTLRCSPRSGDLSVYWYQQSLDQGLQFLIQYYNGEERAKGNILERFSAQQFPDLHSELNLSSLELGDSALYFCASSVGDRNYEQYFGPGTRLTVT.

The chain couples TRBV9 to TRBJ2-6, with 7 bases that match TRBD1. The CDR3 sequence is 13 residues long. With V trimmed by 7 bases and J by 2 bases, 0 bases remained unmatched. Germline CDR1 is SGDLS and CDR2 is YYNGEE. The chain's CDR3 is CASGQAGANVLTF. In nucleotides, the CDR3 is TGTGCCAGCGGACAGGCTGGGGCCAACGTCCTGACTTTC.

The chain employs TRBV6-5 and TRBJ1-2; D is undetermined. The CDR3 contains 13 residues. Trimming took 2 bases from V and 3 from J, leaving 7 bases between them. In germline, CDR1 is MNHEY, CDR2 SVGAGI. The CDR3 reads CASSYRADYGYTF. The DNA for the CDR3 is TGTGCCAGCAGTTACAGGGCCGACTATGGCTACACCTTC.

The chain combines TRBV6-1 with TRBJ1-6; D remains unclear. Germline CDR1 is MNHNS and CDR2 is SASEGT. CDR3 size: 10 residues. The ends were cut back, 7 bases at V and 18 bases at J, with 13 bases in the middle. The CDR3 is CASTDDHSHF. The CDR3 coding sequence is TGTGCCAGCACCGACGACCATAGCCACTTT.

The J gene is TRBJ2-5, the V gene TRBV2; D is uncertain. The CDR3 runs to 16 residues. Trimming removed 3 bases at V and 0 bases at J, with 14 bases between. Germline CDR1 SNHLY, CDR2 FYNNEI. DNA of the CDR3: TGTGCCAGCAGTGAGGCCAGAACCCTGTACCAAGAGACCCAGTACTTC. This codes for CASSEARTLYQETQYF.

This chain uses TRBV4-1 with TRBJ2-5; 12 positions agree with TRBD2. Germline assignment: CDR1 MGHRA and CDR2 YSYEKL. The V segment lost 6 bases and the J segment 5 bases; nucleotides outside the gene matches: 7. The CDR3 covers 15 residues. CDR3 region: CASRGGLAGDETQYF. The CDR3 DNA follows: TGCGCCAGCAGGGGGGGACTAGCGGGCGATGAGACCCAGTACTTC.

This clone was counted only a few times. The chain combines TRBV2 with TRBJ1-1; D gene ambiguous. Germline-derived CDR1 and CDR2 are SNHLY and FYNNEI. V shed 0 bases and J shed 8 bases, with 4 bases lying between them. CDR3 length: 11 residues. CDR3 in amino acids: CASSEALEAFF. CDR3 bases: TGTGCCAGCAGTGAAGCGCTGGAAGCTTTCTTT.

The chain recombines TRBV6-4 with TRBJ2-5; no clear D. V shed 0 bases and J shed 0 bases, with 8 bases lying between them. The CDR3 is made up of 15 amino acids. Germline V gene lookup returns CDR1 MRHNA and CDR2 SNTAGT. CDR3 nucleotide sequence: TGTGCCAGCAGTGACTCTAGAAGGAACCAAGAGACCCAGTACTTC. Protein sequence: CASSDSRRNQETQYF.

J is TRBJ1-6 and V is TRBV7-2; TRBD1 matches at 8 bases. Germline V gives CDR1 SGHTA, CDR2 FQGNSA. With 4 bases clipped from V and 8 bases from J, the junction kept 7 bases outside the gene matches. The CDR3 loop spans 15 amino acids. The CDR3 loop reads CASSSRTGSHSPLHF. In DNA form, the CDR3 reads TGTGCCAGCAGCTCACGGACAGGGTCACATTCACCCCTCCACTTT.